The 14 T cell receptor beta chains given below trace back to one sample, sequenced in a study of blood T cells in healthy people across ages. PCR was performed a second time for roughly 6 to 12 cycles using a sample-barcoded 5' primer and a J-beta primer mix. In TCRdb, the 5' RACE reads were re-called with MiXCR into one record per CDR3 protein. Of roughly 1.7 million distinct CDR3 sequences in the sample, about 35% were seen once. The sequencing sample was made of blood. Source of these receptors: a woman aged 25 to 45 in good health.

Concerning this clonotype: A read error may explain this, as a much larger clone is one base away. The chain carries TRBV4-2 and TRBJ2-7; maybe TRBD2 (6 bases). V was cut by 0 bases and J by 8 bases, with 17 bases left in between. The CDR3 spans 15 residues. Germline V lookup: CDR1 LGHNA, CDR2 YNFKEQ. Written as DNA, the CDR3 is TGTGCCAGCAGCCAAGATCCGGCGGGGCCCGCCAAGCAGTACTTC. Protein product: CASSQDPAGPAKQYF.

This sequence joins TRBV14 and TRBJ1-2, with D perhaps matching TRBD1 (5 bases). Trimming left V 1 base short and J 7 bases short, with 16 bases between. The CDR3 totals 15 residues. Germline CDR1 and CDR2: SGHDN and FVKESK. CDR3 loop: CASSQGLRERGGYTF. The CDR3 bases are TGTGCCAGCAGCCAAGGTCTACGGGAGAGGGGTGGCTACACCTTC.

CDR3 sequence (DNA): TGTGCCAGCAGCACAAACGGGCGGGGGATTAACTATGGCTACACCTTC. Translation: CASSTNGRGINYGYTF. This chain uses TRBV27 with TRBJ1-2, with a possible D match to TRBD1 (5 bases). The CDR3 spans 16 residues. Germline loops: CDR1 MNHEY, CDR2 SMNVEV (reference sequence). The ends were cut back, 6 bases at V and 1 base at J, with 18 bases in the middle.

This clonotype was recorded many times. The chain is built from TRBV20-1 and TRBJ2-1; D is tentatively TRBD1 or TRBD2 (7 bases each). This CDR3 spans 18 amino acids. The V and J ends lost 7 bases and 5 bases respectively, with 30 bases between them. The V gene's germline CDR1 is DFQATT and CDR2 SNEGSKA (reference sequence). Here the CDR3 reads CSVWGRGGGLSSHNEQFF. CDR3 in DNA: TGCAGTGTTTGGGGGCGGGGAGGGGGCCTCTCCAGCCACAATGAGCAGTTCTTC.

A note on this clonotype: This clone may be a read error of a much larger clone one base away. The V and J genes are TRBV20-1 and TRBJ2-7, with 7 bases matching TRBD1. Germline V CDR1 and CDR2: DFQATT, SNEGSKA (reference sequence). This CDR3 spans 14 amino acids. The CDR3 sequence: CSARGGSELCEQYF. The DNA for the CDR3 is TGCAGTGCGAGAGGGGGCTCGGAGTTATGCGAGCAGTACTTC.

This clonotype was detected only a few times. The J gene is TRBJ2-3, the V gene TRBV13; the match to TRBD2 covers 7 bases. Germline V gene data show CDR1 as PRHDT and CDR2 as FYEKMQ (reference sequence). V shed 4 bases, J shed 2 bases, and the junction held 6 bases outside the gene matches. The CDR3 length is 15 residues. CDR3: CASSWEGTSTDTQYF. CDR3 bases: TGTGCCAGCAGCTGGGAGGGGACCTCCACAGATACGCAGTATTTT.

This clonotype has more than one count but fewer than ten. This rearrangement joins TRBV6-2 or TRBV6-3 to TRBJ2-7; TRBD1 matches at 7 bases. This CDR3 spans 12 amino acids. J was trimmed by 6 bases and V by 7 bases; bases with no gene match: 6. Germline-derived CDR1 and CDR2 are MNHEY and SVGEGT. CDR3 coding DNA: TGTGCCAGCACGAGGGGGCCGACCGAGCAGTACTTC. Protein product: CASTRGPTEQYF.

There are many counts of this clonotype. The rearrangement uses TRBV7-2 and TRBJ1-2, with D unresolved. Trimming shortened V by 4 bases and J by 6 bases, and 9 bases separated the two germline ends. Germline V gene data show CDR1 as SGHTA and CDR2 as FQGNSA. The CDR3 runs 12 residues. The CDR3 sequence is CASSSAFDGYTF. CDR3 coding DNA: TGTGCCAGCAGCTCGGCATTTGATGGCTACACCTTC.

This clonotype was picked up a small number of times. The chain couples TRBV7-6 to TRBJ1-2, with TRBD1 matching 8 bases. V shed 3 bases and J 4 bases; nucleotides not matched to a gene: 7. This CDR3 is 15 amino acids long. Germline assignment: CDR1 SGHVS and CDR2 FNYEAQ. The CDR3 region has the DNA TGTGCCAGCAGCTTCCAGCCAGGACAGGGCTATGGCTACACCTTC. Translation: CASSFQPGQGYGYTF.

A few counts support this clonotype. This rearrangement joins TRBV27 to TRBJ1-5; no reliable D call. This CDR3 has 14 residues. Germline-derived CDR1 and CDR2 are MNHEY and SMNVEV (reference sequence). The V end was cut by 5 bases, the J end by 4 bases, with 12 bases between. The CDR3, as DNA: TGTGCCAGCAGTCTAAAAAGGCAGAATCAGCCCCAGCATTTT. Translated: CASSLKRQNQPQHF.

The chain recombines TRBV12-3 or TRBV12-4 with TRBJ1-2; the match to TRBD1 covers 9 bases. The CDR3 is 16 residues long. J gave up 8 bases and V 2 bases, and 12 bases lay outside the gene matches. For the CDR3, the DNA is TGTGCCAGCAGTTTACGATCTGGGACAGGGCACGGAGGCTACACCTTC. Its protein is CASSLRSGTGHGGYTF.

This rearrangement joins TRBV10-3 to TRBJ1-1; D unclear. CDR3 length: 12 amino acids. V was pared by 6 bases and J by 4 bases, with 9 bases between. Germline V lookup: CDR1 ENHRY, CDR2 SYGVKD. CDR3 residues: CAIRETGTEAFF. The CDR3 DNA follows: TGTGCCATCAGAGAGACGGGCACTGAAGCTTTCTTT.

This rearrangement joins TRBV28 to TRBJ2-1; 8 bases line up with TRBD2. V was clipped by 6 bases and J by 0 bases; unmatched bases: 13. The CDR3 is 18 residues long. Germline V lookup: CDR1 MDHEN, CDR2 SYDVKM. CDR3 DNA sequence: TGTGCCAGCAGCTCAGACATAACTAGCGGACCCTCCTACAATGAGCAGTTCTTC. Protein sequence: CASSSDITSGPSYNEQFF.

Note on this clonotype: The junction shows a germline mismatch at one end, possibly a read error. This chain uses TRBV3-1 with TRBJ2-5; TRBD2 agrees at 14 bases. Germline V lookup: CDR1 LGHDT, CDR2 YNNKEL (reference sequence). The CDR3 extends over 17 amino acids. CDR3 loop: CAGSPRTSGGIQETQYF. Written as DNA, the CDR3 is TGTGCCGGCAGCCCCCGGACTAGCGGGGGGATACAAGAGACCCAGTACTTC.